The rows below give T cell receptor beta chains drawn from one sample of a study of blood T cell repertoires in COVID-19. Profiling relied on immunoSEQ multiplex PCR, and the TCRdb table lists in-frame clones only, not all of them. In the table there are over 12,000 clones, around 90% of which are singletons. What was sequenced was peripheral blood. These receptors were collected from a human donor in a cohort sampled during active COVID-19. The CDR3 runs from the conserved cysteine through the conserved F or W. Fields, in order: J gene, D gene, V gene, clone size, CDR3 DNA, CDR3 protein. D genes are given only for firm matches. Clone sizes are given selectively: once, few, many, or a class where the clone is expanded.

TRBJ2-7	TRBD1	TRBV19	.	TGTGCCAGTAACTCTGAACTGTACAGGGGTATGCGCGAGCAGTACTTC	CASNSELYRGMREQYF
TRBJ1-2	TRBD1	TRBV7-2	.	TGTGCCAGCAGCCCGGGACAGCAGAAAAATGGCTACACCTTC	CASSPGQQKNGYTF
TRBJ1-3	TRBD1	TRBV5-5	.	TGTGCCAGCAGCCCAATCCGACAGGGAGGAAACACCATATATTTT	CASSPIRQGGNTIYF
TRBJ2-7	TRBD2	TRBV6-6	.	TGTGCCAGCAGTCGACTACCGACTAGCGGGAAGATCGAGCAGTACTTC	CASSRLPTSGKIEQYF
TRBJ1-4	.	TRBV4-1	.	TGCGCCAGCAGCCAAGCGGTCAGGGCATACGAAAAACTGTTTTTT	CASSQAVRAYEKLFF
TRBJ2-7	TRBD2	TRBV2	.	TGTGCCAGCAGTGAACTCTGGACTAGTAGGAACGAGCAGTACTTC	CASSELWTSRNEQYF
TRBJ2-7	.	TRBV12-1	.	TGTGCCAGCAGCTTTGCCGGGAGCCGTTACGAGCAGTACTTC	CASSFAGSRYEQYF
TRBJ2-7	TRBD2	TRBV5-1	once	TGCGCCAGCAGCTTGGACCCAGGCGGGAGCGCCTACGAGCAGTACTTC	CASSLDPGGSAYEQYF
TRBJ2-1	TRBD2	TRBV9	.	TGTGCCAGCAGCGTAGGGCTAGCGGGCTACAATGAGCAGTTCTTC	CASSVGLAGYNEQFF
TRBJ2-1	TRBD1	TRBV11-2	.	TGTGCCAGCTTGCACCCTTCCCGACAGGGGCTTGTCGCCTACAATGAGCAGTTCTTC	CASLHPSRQGLVAYNEQFF
TRBJ1-6	.	TRBV25-1	.	TGTGCCAGCAGTGAGTGGGCCGATAATTCACCCCTCCACTTT	CASSEWADNSPLHF
TRBJ2-5	.	TRBV5-1	few	TGCGCCAGCAGCAACCGACAGGACTACCAAGAGACCCAGTACTTC	CASSNRQDYQETQYF
TRBJ2-1	TRBD2	TRBV7-9	.	TGTGCCAGCAGCTTAGTAGGGACTAGCGGACACTCCTACAATGAGCAGTTCTTC	CASSLVGTSGHSYNEQFF
TRBJ1-2	TRBD1	TRBV5-6	.	TGTGCCAGCAGCTTGGATCGACAGGGCTATGGCTACACCTTC	CASSLDRQGYGYTF
TRBJ1-1	.	TRBV6-6	.	TGTGCCAGCACCTTTTTGAGGGAGAACACTGAAGCTTTCTTT	CASTFLRENTEAFF
TRBJ2-4	TRBD1	TRBV5-1	.	TGCGCCAGCAGCTCCCAGGGGGCCCCCGCCAAAAACATTCAGTACTTC	CASSSQGAPAKNIQYF
TRBJ1-2	TRBD1	TRBV19	.	TGTGCCAGTAGTATGGACAGGCTCTATGGCTACACCTTC	CASSMDRLYGYTF